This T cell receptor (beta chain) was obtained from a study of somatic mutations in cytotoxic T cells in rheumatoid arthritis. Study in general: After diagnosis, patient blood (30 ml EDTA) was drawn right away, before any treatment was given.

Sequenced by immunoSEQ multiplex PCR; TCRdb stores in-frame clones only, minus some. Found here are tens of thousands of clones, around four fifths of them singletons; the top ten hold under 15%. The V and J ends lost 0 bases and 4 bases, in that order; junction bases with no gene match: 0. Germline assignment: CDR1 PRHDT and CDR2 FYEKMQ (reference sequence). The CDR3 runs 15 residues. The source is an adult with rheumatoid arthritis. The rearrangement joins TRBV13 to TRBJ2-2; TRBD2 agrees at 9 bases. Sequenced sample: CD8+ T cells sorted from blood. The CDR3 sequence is CASSLGLAGTGELFF. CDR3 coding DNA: TGTGCCAGCAGCTTAGGACTAGCGGGCACCGGGGAGCTGTTTTTT.